The 4 T cell receptor beta chains below all came from one sample that was sequenced in a study of chemoradiotherapy in HPV16-positive cancers. Assay: immunoSEQ multiplex PCR; the TCRdb copy retains only in-frame clones and omits some. Among about 880 clones listed, over 60% were seen once. Sequencing used tumor tissue, obtained from a patient who underwent chemoradiotherapy. The receptor set was obtained from a human donor with HPV-associated anogenital cancer.

This clone appeared once. This rearrangement joins TRBV5-5 to TRBJ1-1; D call uncertain. Germline lookup yields CDR1 SGHKS and CDR2 YYEKEE (reference sequence). V shed 4 bases and J shed 6 bases, with 13 bases lying between them. This CDR3 region has 13 residues. CDR3 region: CASSGGLRAEAFF. The DNA for the CDR3 is TGTGCCAGCAGCGGCGGGCTGAGGGCTGAAGCTTTCTTT.

The chain carries TRBV27 and TRBJ2-1; 9 bases map to TRBD2. The CDR3 is 16 amino acids. CDR1 and CDR2 from the germline V gene are MNHEY and SMNVEV (reference sequence). After removal of 1 base from V and 2 bases from J, the junction contained 3 bases not matched to a gene. As DNA, the CDR3 is TGTGCCAGCAGTTTATGGAGCGGGAGGCCCTACAATGAGCAGTTCTTC. This translates into CASSLWSGRPYNEQFF.

The chain uses TRBV4-2 and TRBJ1-1; D gene ambiguous. Germline CDR1 is LGHNA and CDR2 is YNFKEQ. This CDR3 comprises 12 residues. Trimming shortened V by 3 bases and J by 4 bases, and 6 bases separated the two germline ends. The CDR3 loop reads CASSQTLTEAFF. For the CDR3, the DNA is TGTGCCAGCAGCCAGACACTCACTGAAGCTTTCTTT.

This chain links TRBV7-9 with TRBJ2-1; D is possibly TRBD2 (6 bases). Trimming took off 11 bases at V and 4 bases at J, with 15 bases between the two ends. Per the germline V gene, CDR1 is SEHNR and CDR2 is FQNEAQ (reference sequence). The CDR3 has 13 amino acids. The CDR3 reads CAVGLGGYNEQFF. CDR3 DNA sequence: TGTGCCGTCGGCCTCGGGGGTTACAATGAGCAGTTCTTC.